This T cell receptor beta chain emerged from a study of beta chain features in type 1 diabetes (dated by TCRdb to the late 2010s). In terms of the full investigation: Mean age, gender distribution, total cell number and subset yield did not differ between patients and healthy donors. Whereas all 28 donors provided naive and central memory subsets, regulatory and stem cell-like memory subsets were isolated from just 8 patients and about 8 healthy donors. A total of roughly 100 million sorted cells were examined across all samples, and a strong correlation was observed between cell number per subset and RNA yield. The study compared TCRB repertoires of sorted circulating CD4+ T cell subsets between recently diagnosed type 1 diabetes patients and matched healthy donors.

What the authors observed across the whole study: A moderate but significant shortening of TCRB CDR3 length was observed in type 1 diabetes patients in all four CD4+ subsets. PCR might favor shorter templates, but patient and control samples were amplified and corrected together, so any skew would affect both groups equally. Fewer insertions and more nucleotide deletions at VDJ recombination sites were observed in patients with type 1 diabetes, implying thymic rearrangement abnormalities. Because the HLA sub-analyses included only small numbers of individuals, any influence of HLA type on TCRB rearrangement was left unresolved. Naive, central memory and regulatory TCRB repertoires appeared to be more alike among patients than among healthy donors. Sequencing cDNA rather than genomic DNA could over-represent highly expressing activated cells, although activation and CD3 levels did not differ between groups.

A remark on this clone: The antigen it binds to is not known. The input lacks base qualities; no much larger clone sits a single base away.

The entire amount of isolated RNA was reverse transcribed using the High Capacity cDNA Reverse Transcription Kit, so the sequenced TCRB transcripts were expressed ones. Deep immunoSEQ sequencing was applied to naive, central memory and regulatory T cell samples, giving an average of about 3.8 million total reads per sample. After sorted cells were lysed in RLT buffer, RNA was extracted with DNase-treated RNeasy Micro or Mini kits, with the choice depending on cell number. To prevent cross-contamination, each cell subset was processed individually, whereas patient and healthy donor samples were processed jointly. Using the immunoSEQ multiplex PCR, TCRB sequences were amplified from cDNA into 87-bp fragments spanning the CDR3 region. Amplicons were sequenced on the Illumina HiSeq platform. Turning to the authors' computational methods: PCR bias was computationally corrected using synthetic template baselines, reads within Hamming distance 2 were collapsed, and singletons that could not be merged were discarded. Reads were aligned against IMGT to assign V, D and J genes, CDR3 length and insertions or deletions at six rearrangement sites. Within each subset, clonotype counts were normalized to sorted cell number, after which true diversity and Gini coefficients were computed with the tcR R package. The overlap coefficient, calculated on TCRB nucleotide sequences, was used to quantify repertoire sharing. As a proxy for the pre-selection repertoire, out-of-frame TCRB sequences from naive cells were analyzed. The table was pulled from immuneACCESS by TCRdb, which kept in-frame rearrangements only. Such tables lose some clones; where checked, under half of the loss comes from unresolved V genes, and the rest has no known cause. V and J calls and clone size are those listed in that table; D and trimming were worked out from the DNA. For this sample there are 900,000 or so clones; roughly a sixth appear just once. The top ten clonotypes cover 0.02% to 0.025% of the sample.

The V end gives up 3 bases and the J end 3 bases, leaving 9 bases in the junction not matched to a gene. The germline V gene specifies SNHLY as CDR1 and FYNNEI as CDR2. From the cysteine up to the phenylalanine, the CDR3 has a length of 16 residues. CDR3 DNA is the only sequence kept; it has 48 bases, read in frame from the first base. Each donor gave one peripheral blood draw, about 100 mL on average, collected into heparinised tubes. A BD FACSAria II was used to sort naive, central memory, regulatory and stem cell-like memory CD4+ T cells with a panel that included CD45RO, CCR7, CD25, CD127, CD95 and CD27. A purity above 95% was achieved for all sorted populations. PBMCs were separated immediately by Lymphoprep density gradient centrifugation and were stained directly, without being cultured. Samples were stained and sorted in pairs, with one healthy donor and one patient per experiment, so that batch effects were minimized.

This receptor chain uses TRBV2 and TRBJ2-7, and 9 junction bases match TRBD1. The material sequenced was naive CD4+ T cells from blood. Read against the paper, the sample's cell subset or site label means: true naive CD4+ T cells. This TCR was recovered from a woman aged 18-35 years in good health. The CDR3 region reads CASSDGTGYSGYEQYF. The DNA is TGTGCCAGCAGTGACGGGACAGGGTACTCTGGCTACGAGCAGTACTTC.